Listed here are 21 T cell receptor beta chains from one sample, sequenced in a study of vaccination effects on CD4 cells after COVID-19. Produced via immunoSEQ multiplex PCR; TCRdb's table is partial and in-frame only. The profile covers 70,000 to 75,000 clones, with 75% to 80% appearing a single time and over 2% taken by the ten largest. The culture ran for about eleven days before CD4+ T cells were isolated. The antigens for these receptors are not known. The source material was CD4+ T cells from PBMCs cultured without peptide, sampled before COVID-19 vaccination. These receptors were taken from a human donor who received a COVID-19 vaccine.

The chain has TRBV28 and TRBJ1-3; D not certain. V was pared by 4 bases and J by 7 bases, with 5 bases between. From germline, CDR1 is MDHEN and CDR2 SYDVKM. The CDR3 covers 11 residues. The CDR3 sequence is CASSYVNTIYF. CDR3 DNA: TGTGCCAGCAGTTATGTGAACACCATATATTTT.

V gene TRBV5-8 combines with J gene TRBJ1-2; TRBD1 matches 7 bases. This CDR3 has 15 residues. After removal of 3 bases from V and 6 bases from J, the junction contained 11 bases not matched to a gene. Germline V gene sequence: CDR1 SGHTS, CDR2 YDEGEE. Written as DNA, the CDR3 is TGTGCCAGCAGCTGGGGGGACAGTGAACCGAATGGCTACACCTTC. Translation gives CASSWGDSEPNGYTF.

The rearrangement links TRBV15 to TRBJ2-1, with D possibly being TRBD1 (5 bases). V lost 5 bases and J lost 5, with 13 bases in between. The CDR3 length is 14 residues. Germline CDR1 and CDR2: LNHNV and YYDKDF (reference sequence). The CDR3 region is CATSRDRINNEQFF. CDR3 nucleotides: TGTGCCACCAGCCGCGACAGAATCAACAATGAGCAGTTCTTC.

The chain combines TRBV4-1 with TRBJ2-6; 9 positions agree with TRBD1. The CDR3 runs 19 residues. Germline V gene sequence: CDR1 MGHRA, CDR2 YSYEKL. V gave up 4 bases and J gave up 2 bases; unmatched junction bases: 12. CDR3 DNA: TGCGCCAGCAGCCCGAGTCGTTGGGACAGGGCCGCTGGGGCCAACGTCCTGACTTTC. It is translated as CASSPSRWDRAAGANVLTF.

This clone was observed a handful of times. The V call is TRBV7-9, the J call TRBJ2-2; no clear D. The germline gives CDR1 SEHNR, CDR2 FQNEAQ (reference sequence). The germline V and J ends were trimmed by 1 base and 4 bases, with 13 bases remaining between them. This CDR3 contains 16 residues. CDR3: CASSLVGNLVTGELFF. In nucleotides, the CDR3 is TGTGCCAGCAGCTTAGTGGGGAATCTTGTCACCGGGGAGCTGTTTTTT.

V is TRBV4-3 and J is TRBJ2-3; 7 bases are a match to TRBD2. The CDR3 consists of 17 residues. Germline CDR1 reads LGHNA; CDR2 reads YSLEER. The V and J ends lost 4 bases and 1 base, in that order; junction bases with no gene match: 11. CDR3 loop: CASSPLGGGVGTDTQYF. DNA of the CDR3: TGCGCCAGCAGCCCCCTGGGGGGGGGTGTAGGCACAGATACGCAGTATTTT.

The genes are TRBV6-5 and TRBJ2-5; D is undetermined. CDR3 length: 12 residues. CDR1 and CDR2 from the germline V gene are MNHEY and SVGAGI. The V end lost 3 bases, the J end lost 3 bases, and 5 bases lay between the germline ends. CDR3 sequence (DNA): TGTGCCAGCAGTTATGCCGAAGAGACCCAGTACTTC. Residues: CASSYAEETQYF.

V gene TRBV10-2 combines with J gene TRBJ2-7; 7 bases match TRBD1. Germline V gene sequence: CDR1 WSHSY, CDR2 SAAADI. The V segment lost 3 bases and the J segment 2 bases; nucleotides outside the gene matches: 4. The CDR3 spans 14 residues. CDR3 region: CASSDRGTTYEQYV. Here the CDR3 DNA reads TGCGCCAGCAGTGACAGGGGGACGACCTACGAGCAGTACGTC.

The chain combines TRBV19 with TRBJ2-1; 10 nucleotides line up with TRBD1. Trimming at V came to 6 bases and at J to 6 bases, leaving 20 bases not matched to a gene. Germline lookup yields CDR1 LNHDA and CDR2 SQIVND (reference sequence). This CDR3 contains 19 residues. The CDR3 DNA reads TGTGCCAGTAGGGATAACGGACAGGGGGACCCGTCACGACTCAATGAGCAGTTCTTC. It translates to CASRDNGQGDPSRLNEQFF.

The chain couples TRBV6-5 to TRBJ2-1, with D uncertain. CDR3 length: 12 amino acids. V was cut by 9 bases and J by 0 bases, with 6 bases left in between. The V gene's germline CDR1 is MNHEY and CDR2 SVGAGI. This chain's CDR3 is CASVGSYNEQFF. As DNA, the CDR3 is TGTGCCAGTGTAGGCTCCTACAATGAGCAGTTCTTC.

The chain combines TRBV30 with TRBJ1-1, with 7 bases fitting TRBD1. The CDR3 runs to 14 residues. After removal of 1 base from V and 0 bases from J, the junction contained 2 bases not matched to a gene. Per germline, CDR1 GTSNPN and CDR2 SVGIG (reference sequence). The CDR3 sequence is CAWSGGGMNTEAFF. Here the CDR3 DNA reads TGTGCCTGGAGTGGAGGGGGCATGAACACTGAAGCTTTCTTT.

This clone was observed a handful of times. The chain's CDR3 is CASSPPAGAREKLFF. The CDR3 DNA follows: TGTGCCAGCTCACCACCGGCGGGGGCGAGGGAAAAACTGTTTTTT. The chain joins TRBV18 to TRBJ1-4; TRBD1 is a possible D gene (6 bases). V dropped 0 bases and J dropped 8 bases, with 13 bases sitting between them. The germline gives CDR1 KGHSH, CDR2 LQKENI. The CDR3 contains 15 residues.

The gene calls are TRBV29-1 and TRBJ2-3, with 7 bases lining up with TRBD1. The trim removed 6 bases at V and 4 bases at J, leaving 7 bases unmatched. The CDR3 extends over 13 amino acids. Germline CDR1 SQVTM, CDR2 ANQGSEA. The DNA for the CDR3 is TGCAGCGTATTCGCTCAGGGGGCAGATACGCAGTATTTT. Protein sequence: CSVFAQGADTQYF.

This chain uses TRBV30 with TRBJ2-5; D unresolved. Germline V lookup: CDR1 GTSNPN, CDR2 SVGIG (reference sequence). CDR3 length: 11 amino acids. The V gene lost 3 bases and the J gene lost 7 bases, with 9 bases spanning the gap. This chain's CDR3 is CAWRGSGTQYF. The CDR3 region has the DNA TGTGCCTGGAGGGGATCGGGGACCCAGTACTTC.

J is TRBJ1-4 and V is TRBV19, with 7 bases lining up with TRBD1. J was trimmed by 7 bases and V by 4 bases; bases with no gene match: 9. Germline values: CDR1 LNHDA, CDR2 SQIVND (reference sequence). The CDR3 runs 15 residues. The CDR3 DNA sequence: TGTGCCAGTAGTAGCCCCCAGGGGGGAGGTGAAAAACTGTTTTTT. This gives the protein CASSSPQGGGEKLFF.

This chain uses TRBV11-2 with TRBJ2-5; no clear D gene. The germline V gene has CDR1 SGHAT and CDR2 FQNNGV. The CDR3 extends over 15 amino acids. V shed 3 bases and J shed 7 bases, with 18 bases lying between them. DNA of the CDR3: TGTGCCAGCAGCTTTTTCGTGTCTCTTGAGATGACCCAGTACTTC. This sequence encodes CASSFFVSLEMTQYF.

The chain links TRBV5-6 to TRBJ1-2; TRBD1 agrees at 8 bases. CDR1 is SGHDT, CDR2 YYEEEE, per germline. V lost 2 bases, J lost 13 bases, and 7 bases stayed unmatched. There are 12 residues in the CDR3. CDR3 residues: CASSLWTGYTTF. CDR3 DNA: TGTGCCAGCAGCTTATGGACAGGGTACACCACCTTC.

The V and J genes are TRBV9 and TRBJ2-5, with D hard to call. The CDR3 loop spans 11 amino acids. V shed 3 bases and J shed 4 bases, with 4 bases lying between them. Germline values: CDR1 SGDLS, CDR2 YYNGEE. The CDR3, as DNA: TGTGCCAGCAGCGACAGAGAGACCCAGTACTTC. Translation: CASSDRETQYF.

CDR3 bases: TGTGCCACCAGTGATTCCCGACAGGGAAACACCATATATTTT. This gives the protein CATSDSRQGNTIYF. The chain joins TRBV24-1 to TRBJ1-3, with D possibly matching TRBD1 (5 bases). The germline V and J ends were trimmed by 2 bases and 4 bases, with 8 bases remaining between them. Germline V gives CDR1 KGHDR, CDR2 SFDVKD. The CDR3 loop spans 14 amino acids.

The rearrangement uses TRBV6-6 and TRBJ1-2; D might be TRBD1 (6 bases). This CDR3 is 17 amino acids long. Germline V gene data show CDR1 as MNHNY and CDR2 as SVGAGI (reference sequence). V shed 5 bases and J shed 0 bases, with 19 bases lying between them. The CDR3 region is CASSPNRARGSNYGYTF. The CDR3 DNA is TGTGCCAGCAGTCCGAACCGGGCGAGGGGGTCTAACTATGGCTACACCTTC.

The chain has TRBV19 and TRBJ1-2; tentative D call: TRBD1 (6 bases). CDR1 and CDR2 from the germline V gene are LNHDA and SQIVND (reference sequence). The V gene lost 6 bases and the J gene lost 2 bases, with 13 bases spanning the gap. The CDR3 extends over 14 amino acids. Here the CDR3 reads CASRRTAFNYGYTF. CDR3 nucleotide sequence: TGTGCCAGTAGGAGGACAGCGTTCAACTATGGCTACACCTTC.